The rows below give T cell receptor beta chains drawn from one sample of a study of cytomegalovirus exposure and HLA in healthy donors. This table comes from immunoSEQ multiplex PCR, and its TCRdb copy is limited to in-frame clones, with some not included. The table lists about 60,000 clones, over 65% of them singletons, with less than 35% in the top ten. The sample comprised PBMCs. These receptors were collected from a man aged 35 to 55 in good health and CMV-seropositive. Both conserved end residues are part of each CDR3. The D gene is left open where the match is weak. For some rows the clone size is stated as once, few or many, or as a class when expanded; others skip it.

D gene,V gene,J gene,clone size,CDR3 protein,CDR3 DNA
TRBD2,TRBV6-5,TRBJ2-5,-,CASHTAGGLETQYF,TGTGCCAGCCACACAGCGGGGGGCCTTGAGACCCAGTACTTC
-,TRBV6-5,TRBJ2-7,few,CASSYRGQSSYEQYF,TGTGCCAGCAGTTACAGGGGCCAAAGCTCCTACGAGCAGTACTTC
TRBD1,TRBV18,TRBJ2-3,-,CASSPRTGGTDTQYF,TGTGCCAGCTCGCCGAGGACAGGGGGCACAGATACGCAGTATTTT
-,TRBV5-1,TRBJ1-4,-,CASRRGINEKLFF,TGCGCCAGCAGACGAGGGATTAATGAAAAACTGTTTTTT
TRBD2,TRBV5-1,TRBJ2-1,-,CASSFPIAGGSSYNEQFF,TGCGCCAGCAGCTTCCCCATAGCGGGGGGGAGCTCCTACAATGAGCAGTTCTTC
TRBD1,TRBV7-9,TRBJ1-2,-,CASSSITGEANYGYTF,TGTGCCAGCAGCTCGATCACAGGGGAAGCTAACTATGGCTACACCTTC
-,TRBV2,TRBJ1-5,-,CASSERQAGAGQPQHF,TGTGCCAGCAGTGAACGACAGGCAGGGGCAGGTCAGCCCCAGCATTTT
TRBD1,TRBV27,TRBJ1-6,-,CASTFRDRSSPLHF,TGTGCCAGCACCTTCCGGGACAGGAGTTCACCCCTCCACTTT
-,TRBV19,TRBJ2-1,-,CASSTYRYNEQFF,TGTGCCAGTAGTACATACCGGTACAATGAGCAGTTCTTC
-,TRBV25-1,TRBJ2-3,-,CASSEYELGTDTQYF,TGTGCCAGCAGTGAATATGAGTTGGGCACAGATACGCAGTATTTT
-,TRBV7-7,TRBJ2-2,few,CASSHSSDSNTGELFF,TGTGCCAGCAGCCACTCCTCGGACAGTAACACCGGGGAGCTGTTTTTT
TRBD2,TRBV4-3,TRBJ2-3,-,CASSQDWASGGPDTQYF,TGCGCCAGCAGCCAAGATTGGGCTAGCGGGGGCCCAGATACGCAGTATTTT
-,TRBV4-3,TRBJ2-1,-,CASSQPGFDEQFF,TGCGCCAGCAGCCAGCCAGGGTTCGATGAGCAGTTCTTC
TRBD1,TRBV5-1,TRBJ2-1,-,CASGPGQGSYNEQFF,TGCGCCAGCGGGCCGGGACAGGGTTCCTACAATGAGCAGTTCTTC
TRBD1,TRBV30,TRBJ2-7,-,CAWVDRATYEQYF,TGTGCCTGGGTAGACAGGGCTACCTACGAGCAGTACTTC
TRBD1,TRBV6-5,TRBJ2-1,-,CASSPDRGGYNEQFF,TGTGCCAGCAGTCCGGACAGGGGGGGTTACAATGAGCAGTTCTTC
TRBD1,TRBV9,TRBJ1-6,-,CASSPRDRGVSPLHF,TGTGCCAGCAGCCCCCGGGACAGGGGTGTTTCACCCCTCCACTTT
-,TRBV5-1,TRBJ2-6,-,CASSAGSGANVLTF,TGCGCCAGCAGCGCGGGATCTGGGGCCAACGTCCTGACTTTC
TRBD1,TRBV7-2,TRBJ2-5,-,CASSDDREETQYF,TGTGCCAGCAGCGACGACAGGGAAGAGACCCAGTACTTC
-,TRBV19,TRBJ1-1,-,CASSIGHRTEAFF,TGTGCCAGTAGTATAGGACACCGCACTGAAGCTTTCTTT